This T cell receptor beta chain was profiled in a study of monozygotic twins with inflammatory bowel disease. The CDR3 consists of 16 residues. With the 5' RACE reads reprocessed, TCRdb shows one record per CDR3 protein and no DNA. This sample's table reports a few hundred thousand distinct CDR3 sequences. The TCR originated in a human donor with ulcerative colitis or Crohn's disease, or a healthy co-twin of an affected twin (not recorded which). The sequenced sample was blood. This chain joins TRBV12-3 or TRBV12-4 and TRBJ1-3. CDR3: CASSLAAETTGNTIYF.